The clone carrying this T cell receptor beta chain occurred a few times. Patients showing uncontrolled infection, other autoimmune disease, pregnancy or lactation were ineligible. This record comes from a study of T cells in Graves' hyperthyroidism and ophthalmopathy. The source material, RNA transcripts, was used to amplify TCR beta CDR3 regions. The HTBI primer set drove a first-round RT-PCR of the TCR CDR3. TCRdb passed the multiplex PCR reads through MiXCR, listing each CDR3 protein once. This sample has 620,000 or so distinct CDR3 sequences; roughly 15% occur once, and the top ten carry around 13%. The CDR3 consists of 16 residues. Germline V CDR1 and CDR2: SGHTA, FQGNSA. V shed 5 bases, J shed 12 bases, and the junction held 16 bases outside the gene matches.

The sequence was obtained from a woman in her 50s with Graves' ophthalmopathy. Sample: blood. V usage is TRBV7-2 and J usage is TRBJ2-1, with TRBD2 identical over 10 bases. The CDR3 sequence: CASSPASGSGFIGQFF. The CDR3 nucleotides read TGTGCCAGCAGCCCAGCTAGCGGGAGTGGATTTATTGGGCAGTTCTTC.